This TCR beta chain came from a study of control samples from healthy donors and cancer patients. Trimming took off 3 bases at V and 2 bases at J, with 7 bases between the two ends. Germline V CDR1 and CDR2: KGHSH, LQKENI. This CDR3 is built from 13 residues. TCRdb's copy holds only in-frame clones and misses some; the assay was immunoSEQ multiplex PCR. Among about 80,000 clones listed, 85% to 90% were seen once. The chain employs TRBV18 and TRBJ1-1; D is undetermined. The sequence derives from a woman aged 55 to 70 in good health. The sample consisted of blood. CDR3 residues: CASSPEINTEAFF. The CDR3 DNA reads TGTGCCAGCTCACCTGAGATAAACACTGAAGCTTTCTTT.